The rows below give T cell receptor beta chains drawn from one sample of a study of blood T cell repertoires in COVID-19. Only in-frame clones appear in the TCRdb table, and some are missing; sequencing was by immunoSEQ multiplex PCR. The sample carries approximately 150,000 clones, 80% to 90% recorded once. The specimen sequenced was peripheral blood. These receptors were collected from a man aged 45 to 65 with active or convalescent COVID-19. Each CDR3 is given with its conserved first and last residue. A D gene is named only where the DNA matches it firmly. Clone sizes are given selectively: once, few, many, or a class where the clone is expanded.

clone size: -
V gene: TRBV2
D gene: TRBD1
J gene: TRBJ1-5
CDR3 protein: CASSRDRGLGQPQHF
CDR3 DNA: TGTGCCAGCAGTAGAGACAGGGGCCTCGGTCAGCCCCAGCATTTT

clone size: -
V gene: TRBV18
D gene: -
J gene: TRBJ1-2
CDR3 protein: CASSALEGADGYTF
CDR3 DNA: TGTGCCAGCTCAGCCTTGGAGGGCGCCGATGGCTACACCTTC

clone size: -
V gene: TRBV14
D gene: TRBD2
J gene: TRBJ2-5
CDR3 protein: CASSRRLTSGQETQYF
CDR3 DNA: TGTGCCAGCAGCCGAAGATTGACTAGCGGACAAGAGACCCAGTACTTC

clone size: -
V gene: TRBV9
D gene: -
J gene: TRBJ1-6
CDR3 protein: CASSVESGGHSPLHF
CDR3 DNA: TGTGCCAGCAGCGTAGAGTCCGGGGGGCATTCACCCCTCCACTTT

clone size: -
V gene: TRBV3-1/TRBV3-2
D gene: TRBD1
J gene: TRBJ2-4
CDR3 protein: CASSQEPRTGGRNIQYF
CDR3 DNA: TGTGCCAGCAGCCAAGAGCCGAGGACAGGGGGCCGAAACATTCAGTACTTC

clone size: -
V gene: TRBV20-1
D gene: -
J gene: TRBJ1-1
CDR3 protein: CSARVLTEAFF
CDR3 DNA: TGCAGTGCTAGAGTCCTCACTGAAGCTTTCTTT

clone size: -
V gene: TRBV19
D gene: -
J gene: TRBJ1-2
CDR3 protein: CASSNRNNYGYTF
CDR3 DNA: TGTGCCAGTAGTAACAGGAACAACTATGGCTACACCTTC

clone size: -
V gene: TRBV5-6
D gene: -
J gene: TRBJ1-5
CDR3 protein: CASSLASGVGGQPQHF
CDR3 DNA: TGTGCCAGCAGCTTGGCAAGCGGGGTAGGAGGTCAGCCCCAGCATTTT

clone size: -
V gene: TRBV18
D gene: TRBD2
J gene: TRBJ2-3
CDR3 protein: CASSPVGGTSLSDTQYF
CDR3 DNA: TGTGCCAGCTCACCGGTCGGAGGGACTAGTCTGTCGGATACGCAGTATTTT

clone size: -
V gene: TRBV3-1/TRBV3-2
D gene: TRBD1
J gene: TRBJ1-3
CDR3 protein: CASSQSPGGVGNTIYF
CDR3 DNA: TGTGCCAGCAGCCAATCGCCAGGGGGAGTTGGAAACACCATATATTTT

clone size: -
V gene: TRBV6-2/TRBV6-3
D gene: TRBD1
J gene: TRBJ1-1
CDR3 protein: CASSSGTGTEAFF
CDR3 DNA: TGTGCCAGCAGTTCCGGGACAGGAACTGAAGCTTTCTTT

clone size: -
V gene: TRBV7-6
D gene: TRBD1
J gene: TRBJ2-3
CDR3 protein: CASSRDRGHTDTQYF
CDR3 DNA: TGTGCCAGCAGCCGGGACAGGGGGCACACAGATACGCAGTATTTT

clone size: -
V gene: TRBV9
D gene: -
J gene: TRBJ2-5
CDR3 protein: CASSVSLAQETQYF
CDR3 DNA: TGTGCCAGCAGCGTAAGTCTGGCCCAAGAGACCCAGTACTTC

clone size: -
V gene: TRBV12-3/TRBV12-4
D gene: -
J gene: TRBJ2-1
CDR3 protein: CASSSLRVNEQFF
CDR3 DNA: TGTGCCAGCAGTTCACTGAGAGTAAATGAGCAGTTCTTC

clone size: -
V gene: TRBV19
D gene: TRBD2
J gene: TRBJ2-5
CDR3 protein: CASSIARSGRGQETQYF
CDR3 DNA: TGTGCCAGTAGTATAGCTCGCAGCGGGAGAGGCCAAGAGACCCAGTACTTC

clone size: -
V gene: TRBV19
D gene: TRBD1
J gene: TRBJ2-4
CDR3 protein: CASSITGQGGNIQYF
CDR3 DNA: TGTGCCAGTAGTATTACGGGACAGGGTGGAAACATTCAGTACTTC

clone size: -
V gene: TRBV7-6
D gene: -
J gene: TRBJ1-3
CDR3 protein: CASSLSRGSGNTIYF
CDR3 DNA: TGTGCCAGCAGCCTAAGTCGAGGGTCTGGAAACACCATATATTTT

clone size: -
V gene: TRBV19
D gene: TRBD1
J gene: TRBJ2-7
CDR3 protein: CASSNRDRMREQYF
CDR3 DNA: TGTGCCAGTAGTAACCGGGACAGAATGCGCGAGCAGTACTTC

clone size: -
V gene: TRBV29-1
D gene: TRBD2
J gene: TRBJ2-1
CDR3 protein: CSGNTGTSGNEQFF
CDR3 DNA: TGCAGCGGTAACACCGGGACTAGCGGCAATGAGCAGTTCTTC

clone size: -
V gene: TRBV19
D gene: -
J gene: TRBJ1-1
CDR3 protein: CASSQFTEAFF
CDR3 DNA: TGTGCCAGTAGTCAGTTCACTGAAGCTTTCTTT

clone size: -
V gene: TRBV19
D gene: -
J gene: TRBJ2-2
CDR3 protein: CASSISLNTGELFF
CDR3 DNA: TGTGCCAGTAGTATAAGCTTGAACACCGGGGAGCTGTTTTTT

clone size: -
V gene: TRBV7-2
D gene: -
J gene: TRBJ2-5
CDR3 protein: CASSLGLVKETQYF
CDR3 DNA: TGTGCCAGCAGCTTAGGACTAGTTAAAGAGACCCAGTACTTC

clone size: few
V gene: TRBV4-3
D gene: -
J gene: TRBJ2-3
CDR3 protein: CASSRRATDTQYF
CDR3 DNA: TGCGCCAGCAGCCGTCGAGCGACAGATACGCAGTATTTT

clone size: -
V gene: TRBV18
D gene: TRBD2
J gene: TRBJ2-1
CDR3 protein: CASSPPVAGGRNEQFF
CDR3 DNA: TGTGCCAGCTCACCACCGGTAGCGGGGGGACGAAATGAGCAGTTCTTC

clone size: few
V gene: TRBV4-3
D gene: -
J gene: TRBJ2-5
CDR3 protein: CASSQEIQETQYF
CDR3 DNA: TGCGCCAGCAGCCAAGAAATACAGGAGACCCAGTACTTC

clone size: -
V gene: TRBV5-1
D gene: TRBD2
J gene: TRBJ2-7
CDR3 protein: CASMRGLAGVGNEQYF
CDR3 DNA: TGCGCCAGCATGCGGGGCCTAGCGGGAGTAGGCAACGAGCAGTACTTC

clone size: -
V gene: TRBV7-8
D gene: TRBD1
J gene: TRBJ1-1
CDR3 protein: CASSLFGQGASEAFF
CDR3 DNA: TGTGCCAGCAGCCTCTTTGGACAGGGGGCGTCTGAAGCTTTCTTT

clone size: -
V gene: TRBV18
D gene: -
J gene: TRBJ2-1
CDR3 protein: CASSQGWYNEQFF
CDR3 DNA: TGTGCCAGCTCCCAGGGGTGGTACAATGAGCAGTTCTTC

clone size: once
V gene: TRBV5-6
D gene: -
J gene: TRBJ1-2
CDR3 protein: CASSLPGKGEGYTF
CDR3 DNA: TGTGCCAGCAGCTTACCAGGGAAGGGGGAAGGCTACACCTTC

clone size: once
V gene: TRBV27
D gene: TRBD1
J gene: TRBJ1-1
CDR3 protein: CASSSQGASAEAFF
CDR3 DNA: TGTGCCAGCAGTTCACAGGGGGCCTCCGCTGAAGCTTTCTTT

clone size: -
V gene: TRBV19
D gene: TRBD1
J gene: TRBJ2-5
CDR3 protein: CASRDRGSYQETQYF
CDR3 DNA: TGTGCCAGTAGGGACAGGGGATCGTACCAAGAGACCCAGTACTTC

clone size: few
V gene: TRBV30
D gene: TRBD1
J gene: TRBJ2-2
CDR3 protein: CAWSRDRGAGELFF
CDR3 DNA: TGTGCCTGGAGTCGCGACAGGGGGGCCGGGGAGCTGTTTTTT

clone size: once
V gene: TRBV6-6
D gene: TRBD1
J gene: TRBJ2-3
CDR3 protein: CASSNTGQGTDTQYF
CDR3 DNA: TGTGCCAGCAGTAACACGGGACAGGGGACAGATACGCAGTATTTT

clone size: -
V gene: TRBV5-6
D gene: -
J gene: TRBJ2-5
CDR3 protein: CASSSLGLKPKYQETQYF
CDR3 DNA: TGTGCCAGCAGCTCCCTGGGGCTAAAACCTAAGTACCAAGAGACCCAGTACTTC

clone size: few
V gene: TRBV27
D gene: TRBD1
J gene: TRBJ1-5
CDR3 protein: CASTGWGQGSNQPQHF
CDR3 DNA: TGTGCCAGCACTGGATGGGGACAGGGGAGCAATCAGCCCCAGCATTTT

clone size: -
V gene: TRBV6-5
D gene: -
J gene: TRBJ1-6
CDR3 protein: CASRTVAGSSPLHF
CDR3 DNA: TGTGCCAGCAGGACTGTCGCGGGTAGTTCACCCCTCCACTTT

clone size: -
V gene: TRBV5-4
D gene: -
J gene: TRBJ2-5
CDR3 protein: CASSLDRPETQYF
CDR3 DNA: TGTGCCAGCAGCTTGGACAGGCCCGAGACCCAGTACTTC

clone size: many
V gene: TRBV14
D gene: TRBD1
J gene: TRBJ1-4
CDR3 protein: CASSQAGTELFF
CDR3 DNA: TGTGCCAGCAGCCAAGCCGGGACAGAACTGTTTTTT

clone size: -
V gene: TRBV30
D gene: TRBD2
J gene: TRBJ2-7
CDR3 protein: CAWSQGGMSYEQYF
CDR3 DNA: TGTGCCTGGTCTCAGGGAGGGATGAGTTACGAGCAGTACTTC

clone size: -
V gene: TRBV6-1
D gene: -
J gene: TRBJ2-1
CDR3 protein: CASSETLVTYNEQFF
CDR3 DNA: TGTGCCAGCAGTGAAACCCTAGTAACCTACAATGAGCAGTTCTTC

clone size: -
V gene: TRBV5-5
D gene: TRBD1
J gene: TRBJ2-6
CDR3 protein: CASSLTGGSTSGANVLTF
CDR3 DNA: TGTGCCAGCAGCCTAACAGGGGGATCGACCTCTGGGGCCAACGTCCTGACTTTC

clone size: -
V gene: TRBV15
D gene: TRBD2
J gene: TRBJ2-7
CDR3 protein: CATSRDFAAGGYEQYF
CDR3 DNA: TGTGCCACCAGCAGAGATTTCGCGGCGGGGGGCTACGAGCAGTACTTC

clone size: once
V gene: TRBV9
D gene: -
J gene: TRBJ2-2
CDR3 protein: CASSPMGAGTGELFF
CDR3 DNA: TGTGCCAGCAGCCCGATGGGTGCGGGCACCGGGGAGCTGTTTTTT